Following are 20 T cell receptor beta chains from one sample sequenced in a study of early T cells in non-severe SARS-CoV-2 infection. Each CDR3 protein is one row after TCRdb ran MiXCR on the 5' RACE reads. The sample yields approximately 70,000 distinct CDR3 sequences, 9.5% to 12% seen once. The sample in question was whole blood, obtained at baseline. These receptors originate from an adult who was a healthcare worker with PCR-confirmed SARS-CoV-2 infection or an uninfected control (not recorded which).

This clonotype occurred a few times. The genes are TRBV2 and TRBJ2-3, with D perhaps assigned TRBD1 or TRBD2 (7 bases each). The V gene lost 4 bases and the J gene lost 4 bases, with 12 bases spanning the gap. The germline gives CDR1 SNHLY, CDR2 FYNNEI. This CDR3 contains 14 residues. DNA for the CDR3: TGTGCCAGCAGTGTCAGGGGGGGTGCAGATACGCAGTATTTT. It codes for CASSVRGGADTQYF.

Only a few counts were recorded for this clonotype. V and J are TRBV12-5 and TRBJ2-7; D gene unclear. V was shortened by 1 base and J by 6 bases, with 10 bases between the two germline ends. Germline assignment: CDR1 LGHNT and CDR2 FRNRAP. The CDR3 is 13 amino acids. The CDR3 DNA sequence: TGTGCTAGTGGTTTGGGAAGGGCCCCCGAGCAGTACTTC. This gives the protein CASGLGRAPEQYF.

The chain uses TRBV29-1 and TRBJ2-3, with D possibly matching TRBD2 (6 bases). This CDR3 is built from 16 residues. The ends were cut back, 1 base at V and 2 bases at J, with 16 bases in the middle. Germline CDR1 reads SQVTM; CDR2 reads ANQGSEA. The DNA for the CDR3 is TGCAGCGTTGAAGGGGGTCGCGGGGTCAACACAGATACGCAGTATTTT. As protein: CSVEGGRGVNTDTQYF.

The sample holds a few counts of this clonotype. V and J are TRBV4-3 and TRBJ2-3, with D unclear. V lost 2 bases and J lost 3, with 9 bases in between. The CDR3 covers 14 residues. Per the germline V gene, CDR1 is LGHNA and CDR2 is YSLEER. CDR3 sequence (DNA): TGCGCCAGCAGCCAACGGATACGGACAGATACGCAGTATTTT. This codes for CASSQRIRTDTQYF.

This clonotype has a count of ten or more. This chain connects TRBV6-1 to TRBJ2-1, with TRBD2 identical over 11 bases. Trimming at V came to 6 bases and at J to 7 bases, leaving 11 bases not matched to a gene. CDR3 length: 16 amino acids. The germline CDR1 and CDR2 sequences are MNHNS and SASEGT. CDR3 sequence (DNA): TGTGCCAGCAGAATGTTAGCGGGAGGGCCTGAAAATGAGCAGTTCTTC. Its translation is CASRMLAGGPENEQFF.

This clonotype has only a few counts. The chain has TRBV24-1 and TRBJ2-1, with TRBD1 identical over 9 bases. Unmatched junction bases numbered 7, after V lost 3 bases and J lost 5 bases. The CDR3 runs 16 residues. CDR1 and CDR2 from the germline V gene are KGHDR and SFDVKD. The CDR3 region has the DNA TGTGCCACCAGTGATCCTAACAGGGGGCGTAACAATGAGCAGTTCTTC. Protein sequence: CATSDPNRGRNNEQFF.

The sample holds many counts of this clonotype. The chain couples TRBV5-1 to TRBJ2-2; D may be TRBD2 (6 bases). Germline CDR1 SGHRS, CDR2 YFSETQ. The CDR3 has 13 amino acids. Trimming shortened V by 7 bases and J by 6 bases, and 13 bases separated the two germline ends. In nucleotides, the CDR3 is TGCGCCAGCTGGTCGGGGGATGCCGGGGAGCTGTTTTTT. Its translation is CASWSGDAGELFF. Full variable domain (rest looked up from reference TRBV5-1 and TRBJ2-2): KAGVTQTPRYLIKTRGQQVTLSCSPISGHRSVSWYQQTPGQGLQFLFEYFSETQRNKGNFPGRFSGRQFSNSRSEMNVSTLELGDSALYLCASWSGDAGELFFGEGSRLTVL.

This clonotype showed up just a few times. The gene calls are TRBV18 and TRBJ2-1; the D gene is possibly TRBD2 (5 bases). From germline, CDR1 is KGHSH and CDR2 LQKENI. V gave up 0 bases and J gave up 9 bases, with 12 bases separating them. This CDR3 has 14 residues. This CDR3 is CASSPPSLGGEQFF. CDR3 DNA sequence: TGTGCCAGCTCACCACCTTCCCTAGGAGGTGAGCAGTTCTTC.

Written as DNA, the CDR3 is TGTGCCAGCAGTTTCACCAGGGAGGGGGCAGAGACCCAGTACTTC. Protein sequence: CASSFTREGAETQYF. V is TRBV28 and J is TRBJ2-5; the D gene could be TRBD1 or TRBD2 (7 bases each). The germline gives CDR1 MDHEN, CDR2 SYDVKM. The CDR3 runs 15 residues. The germline V and J ends were trimmed by 3 bases and 4 bases, with 15 bases remaining between them.

The V and J genes are TRBV29-1 and TRBJ2-7; 11 nucleotides agree with TRBD2. With 5 bases clipped from V and 4 bases from J, the junction kept 4 bases outside the gene matches. The CDR3 has 13 residues. Germline loops: CDR1 SQVTM, CDR2 ANQGSEA. The CDR3 loop is CSVTWTSGYEQYF. CDR3 coding DNA: TGCAGCGTTACCTGGACTAGCGGGTACGAGCAGTACTTC.

This clonotype was seen repeatedly, ten times or more. This sequence joins TRBV6-1 and TRBJ2-7; 8 bases agree with TRBD1. CDR3 size: 15 residues. V lost 7 bases, J lost 5 bases, and 13 bases stayed unmatched. From germline, CDR1 is MNHNS and CDR2 SASEGT. The CDR3 sequence is CASMEPRTGRNEQYF. As DNA, the CDR3 is TGTGCCAGCATGGAACCCCGGACAGGGCGGAACGAGCAGTACTTC.

In its sample, this clonotype is medium-sized. The CDR3 sequence: CASSYSGAGEGSYTQYF. CDR3 in DNA: TGTGCCAGCAGTTACTCGGGCGCGGGGGAGGGTTCGTATACGCAGTATTTT. V and J are TRBV6-6 and TRBJ2-3, with TRBD2 matching over 7 bases. The V segment lost 0 bases and the J segment 7 bases; nucleotides outside the gene matches: 13. The CDR3 runs 17 residues. Germline V lookup: CDR1 MNHNY, CDR2 SVGAGI (reference sequence).

This clonotype was detected many times. V and J are TRBV29-1 and TRBJ2-1, with D maybe TRBD1 (5 bases). This CDR3 comprises 14 residues. The V gene's germline CDR1 is SQVTM and CDR2 ANQGSEA. V gave up 3 bases and J gave up 0 bases, with 9 bases separating them. CDR3: CSVDVRGSYNEQFF. The CDR3 DNA follows: TGCAGCGTTGATGTAAGGGGCTCCTACAATGAGCAGTTCTTC.

This clonotype was found a few times. The chain carries TRBV20-1 and TRBJ2-7, with 8 bases aligning to TRBD1. CDR1 is DFQATT and CDR2 is SNEGSKA in the germline V gene (reference sequence). This CDR3 contains 14 residues. The junction had 5 bases not matched to a gene; V was cut back by 0 bases and J by 4 bases. CDR3 loop: CSARDTRGRYEQYF. DNA for the CDR3: TGCAGTGCTAGAGATACCAGGGGGCGATACGAGCAGTACTTC.

The V gene is TRBV3-1, the J gene TRBJ2-7, with D perhaps matching TRBD1 or TRBD2 (6 bases each). The V end was cut by 1 base, the J end by 1 base, with 14 bases between. Germline CDR1 and CDR2: LGHDT and YNNKEL (reference sequence). The CDR3 is made up of 16 amino acids. Here the CDR3 reads CASSQGPGASSYEQYF. The CDR3 region has the DNA TGTGCCAGCAGCCAAGGGCCGGGGGCCAGTTCCTACGAGCAGTACTTC.

This clonotype was recorded many times. The chain combines TRBV7-4 with TRBJ2-7; TRBD2 agrees at 8 bases. The CDR3 sequence is 15 residues long. Looked up from germline, CDR1 is SGHVT and CDR2 is SQSDAQ. With V trimmed by 5 bases and J by 0 bases, 6 bases remained unmatched. CDR3 DNA: TGTGCCAGCAGCCTTAGCGGGGATAGCTCCTACGAGCAGTACTTC. The encoded protein is CASSLSGDSSYEQYF.

The rearrangement uses TRBV2 and TRBJ2-7; no clear D gene. This CDR3 has 11 residues. Trimming stripped 10 bases from V and 7 bases from J, with 14 bases between. CDR1 is SNHLY and CDR2 is FYNNEI in the germline V gene. The CDR3: CAIRVLWEQYF. The CDR3 coding sequence is TGTGCCATCCGGGTCCTTTGGGAGCAGTACTTC.

The V gene is TRBV7-3, the J gene TRBJ2-1; 7 nucleotides align to TRBD2. The ends lost 1 base at V and 12 bases at J; junction bases unmatched: 9. The CDR3 spans 14 residues. Per germline, CDR1 SGHTA and CDR2 FQGTGA. CDR3 sequence: CASSLNPSGGLQFF. CDR3 DNA sequence: TGTGCCAGCAGCTTAAATCCTAGCGGAGGACTGCAGTTCTTC.

This clonotype showed up just a few times. The chain uses TRBV6-2 or TRBV6-3 and TRBJ2-1; 8 nucleotides line up with TRBD2. This CDR3 is 14 amino acids long. Unmatched junction bases numbered 7, after V lost 6 bases and J lost 6 bases. The germline V gene encodes CDR1 MNHEY and CDR2 SVGEGT. As DNA, the CDR3 is TGTGCCAGCAGCGGGACTAGTCAGGGCAATGAGCAGTTCTTC. Protein sequence: CASSGTSQGNEQFF.

This clonotype occurred a few times. The chain joins TRBV7-8 to TRBJ1-1; no clear D. Trimming removed 1 base at V and 7 bases at J, with 7 bases between. The CDR3 covers 12 residues. Germline lookup yields CDR1 SGHVS and CDR2 FQNEAQ. This CDR3 reads CASSLVASEAFF. The CDR3 bases are TGTGCCAGCAGCTTAGTAGCGAGTGAAGCTTTCTTT.